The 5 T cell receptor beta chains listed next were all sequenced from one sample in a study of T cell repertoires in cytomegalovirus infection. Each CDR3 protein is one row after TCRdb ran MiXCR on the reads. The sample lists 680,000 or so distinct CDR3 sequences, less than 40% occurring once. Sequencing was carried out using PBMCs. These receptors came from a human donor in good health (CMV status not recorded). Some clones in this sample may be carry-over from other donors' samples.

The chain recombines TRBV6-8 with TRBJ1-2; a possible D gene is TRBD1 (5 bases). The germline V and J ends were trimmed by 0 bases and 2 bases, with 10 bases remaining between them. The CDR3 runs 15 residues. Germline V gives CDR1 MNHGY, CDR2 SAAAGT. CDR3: CASSYSYDSNYGYTF. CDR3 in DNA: TGTGCCAGCAGTTACTCCTACGACAGCAACTATGGCTACACCTTC.

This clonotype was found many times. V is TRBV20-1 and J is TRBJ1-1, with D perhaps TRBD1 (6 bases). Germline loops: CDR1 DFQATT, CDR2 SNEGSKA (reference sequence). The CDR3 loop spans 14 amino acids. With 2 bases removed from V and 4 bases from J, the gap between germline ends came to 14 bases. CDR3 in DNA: TGCAGTGCTAGAATTGGGGGCCGAACCACTGAAGCTTTCTTT. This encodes CSARIGGRTTEAFF.

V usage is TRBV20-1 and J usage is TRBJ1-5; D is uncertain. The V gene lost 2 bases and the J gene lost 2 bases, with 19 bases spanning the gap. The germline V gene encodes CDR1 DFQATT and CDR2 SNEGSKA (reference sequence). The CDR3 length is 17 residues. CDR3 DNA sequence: TGCAGTGCTAGAACCGCTTCGGTCGCAGGCCGCAATCAGCCCCAGCATTTT. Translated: CSARTASVAGRNQPQHF.

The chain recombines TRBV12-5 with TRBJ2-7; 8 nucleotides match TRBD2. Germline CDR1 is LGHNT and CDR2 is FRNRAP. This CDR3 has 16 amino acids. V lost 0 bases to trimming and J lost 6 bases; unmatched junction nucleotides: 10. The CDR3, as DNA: TGTGCTAGTGGTTTGGTAAACCGCGGGGGGAGGTCCGAGCAGTACTTC. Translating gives CASGLVNRGGRSEQYF.

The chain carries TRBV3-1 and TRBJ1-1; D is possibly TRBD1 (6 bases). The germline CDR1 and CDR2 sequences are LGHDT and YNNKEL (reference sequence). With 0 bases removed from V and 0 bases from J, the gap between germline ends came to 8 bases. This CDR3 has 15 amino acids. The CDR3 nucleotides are TGTGCCAGCAGCCAAGACGGGGGCATGAACACTGAAGCTTTCTTT. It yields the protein CASSQDGGMNTEAFF.